This TCR beta chain came from a study of technical replicates of blood from a few donors. TCRdb's copy holds only in-frame clones and misses some; the assay was immunoSEQ multiplex PCR. Of tens of thousands of clones in the sample, approximately 94% were seen once. There are 14 residues in the CDR3. The V and J ends lost 4 bases and 0 bases respectively, with 9 bases between them. Germline CDR1 and CDR2: LGHNA and YNFKEQ. This clonotype was obtained from a human donor in good health. This chain links TRBV4-2 with TRBJ1-1; D may be TRBD1 (5 bases). Sequencing used T cells isolated from PBMCs. The CDR3 nucleotides are TGTGCCAGCAGCCCCGGGACTTTGAACACTGAAGCTTTCTTT. Protein: CASSPGTLNTEAFF.